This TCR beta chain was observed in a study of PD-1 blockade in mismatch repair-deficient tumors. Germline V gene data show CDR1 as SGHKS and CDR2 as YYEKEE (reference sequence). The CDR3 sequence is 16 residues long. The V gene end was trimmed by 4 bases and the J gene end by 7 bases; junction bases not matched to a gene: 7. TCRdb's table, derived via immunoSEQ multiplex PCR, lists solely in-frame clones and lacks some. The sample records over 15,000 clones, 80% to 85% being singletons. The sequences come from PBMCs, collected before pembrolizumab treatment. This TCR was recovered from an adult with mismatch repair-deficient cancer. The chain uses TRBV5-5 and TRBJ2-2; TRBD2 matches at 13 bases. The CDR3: CASSRGLAGTNGELFF. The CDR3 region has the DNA TGTGCCAGCAGCCGGGGACTAGCGGGGACGAACGGGGAGCTGTTTTTT.